The clone carrying this T cell receptor (beta chain) showed up just a few times. Its antigen is currently unknown. This sample is part of a study of early T cells in non-severe SARS-CoV-2 infection. Study-level background: The authors sequenced bulk RNA from unsorted whole blood, leaving chains unpaired.

Germline V gives CDR1 SEHNR, CDR2 FQNEAQ (reference sequence). V lost 2 bases and J lost 0, with 17 bases in between. The CDR3 totals 19 residues. In the library, individual cDNA molecules carried attached unique molecular identifiers. TCRdb ran MiXCR on the 5' RACE reads and lists one entry per CDR3 protein. The table includes approximately 70,000 distinct CDR3 sequences, approximately 15% detected once. General study results and limits: VDJdb matching, biased toward anti-spike CD8 responses, missed private and CD4 specificities.

The J gene is TRBJ1-6, the V gene TRBV7-9; perhaps TRBD1 as D (5 bases). The sequence was obtained from an adult who was a healthcare worker with PCR-confirmed SARS-CoV-2 infection or an uninfected control (not recorded which). Sequenced: whole blood. The CDR3 region is CASSLSADGGISYNSPLHF. CDR3 in DNA: TGTGCCAGCAGCTTATCCGCAGACGGGGGAATCTCCTATAATTCACCCCTCCACTTT. The full variable domain, its missing parts supplied by reference TRBV7-9 and TRBJ1-6, is DTGVSQNPRHKITKRGQNVTFRCDPISEHNRLYWYRQTLGQGPEFLTYFQNEAQLEKSRLLSDRFSAERPKGSFSTLEIQRTEQGDSAMYLCASSLSADGGISYNSPLHFGNGTRLTVT.